The 31 T cell receptor beta chains in this list originate from one sample, sequenced in a study of blood T cells in healthy people across ages. The use of a sample-barcoded 5' primer and a J-beta primer mix characterized a second PCR of roughly 6 to 11 cycles. Each CDR3 protein is one row after TCRdb ran MiXCR on the 5' RACE reads. The table records 600,000 to 850,000 distinct CDR3 sequences, 25% of them present only once. The data were also submitted as part of a second study, on T cells of mothers and their children.

The sample consisted of blood. Source of these receptors: a boy aged 5-17 years in good health.

The chain recombines TRBV4-1 with TRBJ2-1; 13 bases fit TRBD2. The germline V gene has CDR1 MGHRA and CDR2 YSYEKL. The CDR3 contains 17 residues. J lost 4 bases, V lost 3 bases, and 6 bases had no gene match. CDR3 protein: CASSQALAGGIYNEQFF. DNA of the CDR3: TGCGCCAGCAGCCAGGCACTAGCGGGAGGGATTTACAATGAGCAGTTCTTC.

The chain has TRBV19 and TRBJ1-4, with a weak D call TRBD1 (5 bases). CDR1 is LNHDA, CDR2 SQIVND, per germline (reference sequence). The V end was cut by 5 bases, the J end by 6 bases, with 10 bases between. The CDR3 spans 13 residues. CDR3 bases: TGTGCCAGTAGTGACAGATGGGATGAAAAACTGTTTTTT. Translating gives CASSDRWDEKLFF. The whole variable domain, filled in from reference TRBV19 and TRBJ1-4, reads DGGITQSPKYLFRKEGQNVTLSCEQNLNHDAMYWYRQDPGQGLRLIYYSQIVNDFQKGDIAEGYSVSREKKESFPLTVTSAQKNPTAFYLCASSDRWDEKLFFGSGTQLSVL.

In its sample, this clonotype was seen a few times. The chain carries TRBV3-1 and TRBJ2-5, with TRBD2 identical over 11 bases. The DNA end lines up better with TRBJ2-1; the J call may be wrong. CDR1 and CDR2 (germline): LGHDT, YNNKEL (reference sequence). The CDR3 sequence is 18 residues long. The chain's CDR3 is CASSQDPLAGGLYNEQFF. Here the CDR3 DNA reads TGTGCCAGCAGCCAAGATCCCCTAGCGGGAGGCCTCTACAATGAGCAGTTCTTC.

The table lists this clonotype with a few counts. J is TRBJ2-7 and V is TRBV29-1, with 8 bases fitting TRBD1. V trimming: 5 bases; J trimming: 7 bases; junction bases outside the gene matches: 7. CDR1 SQVTM and CDR2 ANQGSEA come from the germline V gene. The CDR3 covers 12 residues. The CDR3 is CSVTGTGMEQYF. In nucleotides, the CDR3 is TGCAGCGTTACCGGGACAGGAATGGAGCAGTACTTC.

The chain links TRBV27 to TRBJ1-1; D unresolved. Deletions cut 2 bases from V and 7 bases from J, with 17 bases between. Germline-derived CDR1 and CDR2 are MNHEY and SMNVEV (reference sequence). This CDR3 has 15 residues. The CDR3 DNA reads TGTGCCAGCAGTTTACTGGGCCAGGCTAAGGTTGAAGCTTTCTTT. It translates to CASSLLGQAKVEAFF.

This clonotype was picked up a small number of times. CDR3 sequence: CASSQDLGEGTQYF. The CDR3 DNA reads TGTGCCAGCAGCCAAGATCTGGGCGAAGGGACGCAGTATTTT. This sequence joins TRBV3-1 and TRBJ2-3; D is unresolved. Germline V gene lookup returns CDR1 LGHDT and CDR2 YNNKEL (reference sequence). This CDR3 contains 14 residues. V lost 0 bases and J lost 9, with 13 bases in between.

This chain joins TRBV9 and TRBJ2-5, with D maybe TRBD1 (6 bases). Germline V lookup: CDR1 SGDLS, CDR2 YYNGEE. The CDR3 totals 14 residues. Deletions cut 0 bases from V and 3 bases from J, with 9 bases between. The CDR3 bases are TGTGCCAGCAGCGTAGGTGGGGGCAAAGAGACCCAGTACTTC. Protein sequence: CASSVGGGKETQYF.

This clonotype was observed a single time. The rearrangement uses TRBV20-1 and TRBJ2-5; 7 nucleotides line up with TRBD1. The CDR3 loop spans 15 amino acids. Germline CDR1 reads DFQATT; CDR2 reads SNEGSKA (reference sequence). V was pared by 0 bases and J by 3 bases, with 7 bases of the junction left unmatched. The CDR3 sequence: CSARDGGTGEETQYF. Here the CDR3 DNA reads TGCAGTGCTAGAGATGGTGGAACAGGGGAAGAGACCCAGTACTTC.

In its sample, this clonotype was seen a few times. The CDR3 does not close with the conserved phenylalanine or tryptophan, likely indicating a read error. This sequence joins TRBV25-1 and TRBJ2-3, with 7 bases aligning to TRBD2. V shed 0 bases, J shed 3 bases, and the junction held 6 bases outside the gene matches. Germline CDR1 is MGHDK and CDR2 is SYGVNS. The CDR3 consists of 16 residues. DNA for the CDR3: TGTGCCAGCAGTGAATACGGGGGGTTCAGGACAGATACGCAGTATCTT. The encoded protein is CASSEYGGFRTDTQYL.

This clonotype was recorded a few times. The chain employs TRBV18 and TRBJ2-1; D call uncertain. The J call may be faulty, since TRBJ2-5 better matches the DNA end. The germline CDR1 and CDR2 sequences are KGHSH and LQKENI. The CDR3 extends over 15 amino acids. CDR3 region: CASSPSVASEETQYF. CDR3 nucleotides: TGTGCCAGCTCACCATCGGTGGCTTCGGAAGAGACCCAGTACTTC.

CDR3 sequence (DNA): TGTGCCAGCAGTTACACGGGGACCGGGCACCTGTTGGATGAGCAGTTCTTC. It yields the protein CASSYTGTGHLLDEQFF. The chain uses TRBV6-5 and TRBJ2-5; either TRBD1 or TRBD2 may supply D (5 bases each). The J call may be mistaken, given a closer DNA end match to TRBJ2-1. The CDR3 has 17 amino acids. In germline, CDR1 is MNHEY, CDR2 SVGAGI.

As concerns this clonotype: Mismatch with germline at one junction end may stem from a read error. The chain uses TRBV6-4 and TRBJ2-3, with TRBD2 as a possible D gene (7 bases). CDR1 and CDR2 from the germline V gene are MRHNA and SNTAGT. CDR3 length equals 15 residues. DNA for the CDR3: TGTGCCGGCAGTGAGGGGGGGGGCGGCACAGATACGCAGTATTTT. Its translation is CAGSEGGGGTDTQYF.

This clonotype appeared a few times. The V gene is TRBV20-1, the J gene TRBJ2-5; TRBD2 agrees at 10 bases. Trimming took 6 bases from V and 2 from J; bases not matched to a gene: 3. The CDR3 loop spans 13 amino acids. Germline lookup yields CDR1 DFQATT and CDR2 SNEGSKA (reference sequence). The CDR3: CSATSGVQETQYF. CDR3 DNA sequence: TGCAGTGCAACTAGCGGGGTTCAAGAGACCCAGTACTTC.

This chain connects TRBV15 to TRBJ1-5; D is unclear. The CDR3 contains 14 residues. From germline, CDR1 is LNHNV and CDR2 YYDKDF (reference sequence). Trimming left V 0 bases short and J 7 bases short, with 10 bases between. The CDR3 reads CATSRDKGPQPQHF. The CDR3, as DNA: TGTGCCACCAGCAGAGATAAGGGCCCCCAGCCCCAGCATTTT.

The CDR3 loop is CASSSQGAQPQHF. CDR3 bases: TGTGCCAGCAGTTCCCAGGGGGCTCAGCCCCAGCATTTT. The V call is TRBV27, the J call TRBJ1-5; 8 bases map to TRBD1. Germline CDR1 MNHEY, CDR2 SMNVEV (reference sequence). This CDR3 has 13 amino acids. V lost 4 bases, J lost 6 bases, and 2 bases stayed unmatched.

The chain joins TRBV9 to TRBJ1-2, with D possibly TRBD1 on 6 matching bases. Looked up from germline, CDR1 is SGDLS and CDR2 is YYNGEE. V dropped 3 bases and J dropped 8 bases, with 14 bases sitting between them. The CDR3 has 13 residues. The CDR3 region has the DNA TGTGCCAGCAGCGCGTCAGGGGAATTCGGCTACACCTTC. Protein: CASSASGEFGYTF.

The CDR3 protein is CASSLFTEETQYF. CDR3 DNA sequence: TGCGCCAGCAGCTTGTTTACAGAAGAGACCCAGTACTTC. The chain carries TRBV5-1 and TRBJ2-5; D is undetermined. Trimming shortened V by 1 base and J by 3 bases, and 7 bases separated the two germline ends. The germline V gene encodes CDR1 SGHRS and CDR2 YFSETQ. The length of the CDR3 is 13 residues. The full variable domain, in which reference TRBV5-1 and TRBJ2-5 provide the parts outside the CDR3, is KAGVTQTPRYLIKTRGQQVTLSCSPISGHRSVSWYQQTPGQGLQFLFEYFSETQRNKGNFPGRFSGRQFSNSRSEMNVSTLELGDSALYLCASSLFTEETQYFGPGTRLLVL.

The V call is TRBV6-5, the J call TRBJ2-1; the D call may be TRBD1 or TRBD2 (5 bases each). The germline gives CDR1 MNHEY, CDR2 SVGAGI. The CDR3 extends over 14 amino acids. The V and J ends lost 4 bases and 12 bases respectively, with 19 bases between them. The CDR3 region has the DNA TGTGCCAGCAGTTTACCGGGACCAAACCACGGGCAGTTCTTC. Its protein is CASSLPGPNHGQFF.

This rearrangement joins TRBV2 to TRBJ2-4, with D uncertain. Germline V gene data show CDR1 as SNHLY and CDR2 as FYNNEI. This CDR3 region has 14 residues. Trimming shortened V by 3 bases and J by 3 bases, and 9 bases separated the two germline ends. DNA for the CDR3: TGTGCCAGCAGTGATGTCGGGTTCAAAAACATTCAGTACTTC. Its translation: CASSDVGFKNIQYF. Variable domain in full (rest from reference TRBV2 and TRBJ2-4): EPEVTQTPSHQVTQMGQEVILRCVPISNHLYFYWYRQILGQKVEFLVSFYNNEISEKSEIFDDQFSVERPDGSNFTLKIRSTKLEDSAMYFCASSDVGFKNIQYFGAGTRLSVL.

The rearrangement links TRBV20-1 to TRBJ2-2; no firm D call. The CDR3 is 12 residues long. The germline gives CDR1 DFQATT, CDR2 SNEGSKA (reference sequence). The V end was cut by 2 bases, the J end by 4 bases, with 5 bases between. The CDR3 bases are TGCAGTGCTAGACAGCCCACCGGGGAGCTGTTTTTT. Translated, it gives CSARQPTGELFF.

The chain recombines TRBV7-2 with TRBJ1-5, with D possibly being TRBD1 (5 bases). The CDR3 is 15 amino acids. V was cut by 3 bases and J by 6 bases, with 15 bases left in between. From germline, CDR1 is SGHTA and CDR2 FQGNSA. The CDR3 sequence: CASSFDGRGAQPQHF. In DNA form, the CDR3 reads TGTGCCAGCAGCTTTGACGGGCGCGGGGCTCAGCCCCAGCATTTT.

This clonotype was counted between two and nine times. V usage is TRBV6-5 and J usage is TRBJ2-3, with 13 bases matching TRBD2. CDR1 and CDR2 from the germline V gene are MNHEY and SVGAGI. V shed 5 bases and J 2 bases; nucleotides not matched to a gene: 1. The CDR3 is made up of 15 amino acids. The CDR3 reads CASSTSGRATDTQYF. In DNA form, the CDR3 reads TGTGCCAGCAGTACTAGCGGGAGGGCCACAGATACGCAGTATTTT.

This clonotype has a handful of counts. The rearrangement joins TRBV6-5 to TRBJ2-3; D uncertain. The germline V gene has CDR1 MNHEY and CDR2 SVGAGI. The CDR3 loop spans 14 amino acids. The V end lost 2 bases, the J end lost 6 bases, and 12 bases lay between the germline ends. The CDR3 protein is CASSYASLGDTQYF. In DNA form, the CDR3 reads TGTGCCAGCAGTTACGCTTCGCTGGGGGATACGCAGTATTTT.

V and J are TRBV6-5 and TRBJ2-3, with D possibly being TRBD1 (5 bases). CDR3 length: 15 residues. Germline CDR1 is MNHEY and CDR2 is SVGAGI. The V gene lost 4 bases and the J gene lost 1 base, with 12 bases spanning the gap. CDR3 in DNA: TGTGCCAGCAGTTCAGGGAACGGGCGCACAGATACGCAGTATTTT. Its translation is CASSSGNGRTDTQYF.

In this sample, this clonotype turned up a few times. The chain has TRBV7-2 and TRBJ2-5; D not resolved. The J call may be faulty, since TRBJ2-1 better matches the DNA end. CDR3 length: 11 amino acids. Germline V gene data show CDR1 as SGHTA and CDR2 as FQGNSA. The CDR3 sequence is CASSSPMKQFF. As DNA, the CDR3 is TGTGCCAGCAGCTCACCCATGAAGCAGTTCTTC.

DNA of the CDR3: TGTGCCAGCAGTCGACCCGGGACAGGGGGTAGTCCCTACGAGCAGTACTTC. Residues: CASSRPGTGGSPYEQYF. The chain employs TRBV12-3 or TRBV12-4 and TRBJ2-7; 11 nucleotides match TRBD1. V lost 5 bases, J lost 2 bases, and 11 bases stayed unmatched. The CDR3 sequence is 17 residues long.

In its sample, this clonotype was seen once. This chain links TRBV20-1 with TRBJ2-7; 10 bases align to TRBD2. CDR3 length equals 17 residues. Germline CDR1 is DFQATT and CDR2 is SNEGSKA (reference sequence). With V trimmed by 1 base and J by 3 bases, 12 bases remained unmatched. CDR3 coding DNA: TGCAGTGCTAGAGGGCGGACTAGCGGTCTGTTAGGCTACGAGCAGTACTTC. Translated: CSARGRTSGLLGYEQYF.

The V and J genes are TRBV2 and TRBJ2-5; 7 bases map to TRBD2. The J call may not be correct, given that the DNA end is closer to TRBJ2-7. Germline CDR1 and CDR2: SNHLY and FYNNEI. This CDR3 spans 13 amino acids. CDR3 sequence reads: CASSQATGGEQYF. The DNA of the CDR3 is TGTGCCAGCAGCCAGGCAACGGGAGGCGAGCAGTACTTC.

V is TRBV29-1 and J is TRBJ1-1; D is ambiguous. V gave up 4 bases and J gave up 5 bases, with 14 bases separating them. The CDR3 loop spans 13 amino acids. In germline, CDR1 is SQVTM, CDR2 ANQGSEA. The CDR3 reads CSVGRTVETEAFF. The DNA for the CDR3 is TGCAGCGTTGGAAGGACTGTGGAGACTGAAGCTTTCTTT.

This clonotype was recorded a few times. The V and J genes are TRBV19 and TRBJ1-2, with D hard to call. The CDR3 covers 15 residues. CDR1 is LNHDA and CDR2 is SQIVND in the germline V gene (reference sequence). V was clipped by 1 base and J by 2 bases, with 11 bases between them. In DNA form, the CDR3 reads TGTGCCAGTAGTATAGTAAGGCAGATGAACTATGGCTACACCTTC. Translating gives CASSIVRQMNYGYTF.

This clonotype has only a few counts. The rearrangement joins TRBV6-6 to TRBJ1-2, with 9 bases lining up with TRBD1. CDR1 MNHNY and CDR2 SVGAGI come from the germline V gene (reference sequence). V was clipped by 9 bases and J by 4 bases; unmatched bases: 6. This CDR3 comprises 13 residues. CDR3 residues: CASGQGPSYGYTF. The CDR3 DNA sequence: TGTGCCAGTGGACAGGGGCCATCCTATGGCTACACCTTC.